This T cell receptor (beta chain) was identified in a study of cytomegalovirus exposure and HLA in healthy donors. As regards this clone: Its antigen is as yet unknown.

Whole-study findings and limits: A further, later analysis showed that HLA-associated TCR beta chains (compared with equally common others) were more clonally expanded.

The CDR3 totals 14 residues. CDR1 is LNHDA and CDR2 is SQIVND in the germline V gene (reference sequence). With V trimmed by 5 bases and J by 5 bases, 8 bases remained unmatched. Both 60 Vbeta primers and 13 Jbeta primers went into the PCR. Sequencing used immunoSEQ multiplex PCR; TCRdb keeps in-frame clones, though not all of them. The ten most abundant clones cover approximately 2% of a sample with around 150,000 clones. Sequences were obtained from PBMCs. V and J are TRBV19 and TRBJ1-2; 7 nucleotides align to TRBD1. The sequence came from a man aged 25-45 years in good health and CMV-seronegative. CDR3 bases: TGTGCCAGTAGTTTCCAGGGGGGCAATTATGGCTACACCTTC. Amino acids: CASSFQGGNYGYTF.